The present T cell receptor (beta chain) was sequenced within a study of T cell responses to AZD1222 COVID-19 vaccine. Study-wide points: Targeting of unmutated variant regions was reportedly seen in nearly half of spike-specific TCRs.

Remarks on this clone: The antigen remains unidentified.

The assay was immunoSEQ multiplex PCR, and TCRdb's table has in-frame clones only and misses some. The sample comprises 80,000 or so clones, more than 90% of which are singletons, and more than 4.5% rests with the top ten. CDR1 and CDR2 (germline): SQVTM, ANQGSEA. The V gene lost 4 bases and the J gene lost 1 base, with 12 bases spanning the gap. This CDR3 has 14 residues. The chain employs TRBV29-1 and TRBJ2-3; a weak D match, TRBD1 (5 bases). The sequences come from peripheral blood, collected 28 days after the second AZD1222 dose. The sequence came from an adult who received the AZD1222 COVID-19 vaccine. The CDR3 coding sequence is TGCAGCGTTGTTGGCAGGGTGGGCACAGATACGCAGTATTTT. It encodes CSVVGRVGTDTQYF.